The source of this T cell receptor (beta chain) is a study of T cell repertoires in cytomegalovirus infection. Overall study context: Both recently identified HLA-C-restricted and well-studied HLA-B-restricted CMV epitopes were used in the study. Through public TCR beta signatures, both CMV infection and matching HLA type were indicated. Points from the study as a whole: HLA-C-restricted CMV clonotypes gave the most frequent clonotype in two of eight donors.

TCRdb analysed the reads with MiXCR anew, one entry per CDR3 protein. The data contain about 570,000 distinct CDR3 sequences, approximately 40% of them singletons. This clonotype was seen many times. Its target is not known. Sequenced here: cultured PBMCs, sampled from culture after CMV antigen stimulation. The source is a human donor in good health (CMV status not recorded). Some clones in this sample may be carry-over from other donors' samples.

The CDR3: CASSLPSGGHTQYF. The CDR3 DNA reads TGTGCCAGCAGCTTACCCAGCGGGGGCCATACGCAGTATTTT. The chain couples TRBV7-2 to TRBJ2-3; 8 bases agree with TRBD2. This CDR3 has 14 residues. From germline, CDR1 is SGHTA and CDR2 FQGNSA. Trimming at V came to 2 bases and at J to 7 bases, leaving 5 bases not matched to a gene. Combining the CDR3 with reference TRBV7-2 and TRBJ2-3 gives the whole variable domain GAGVSQSPSNKVTEKGKDVELRCDPISGHTALYWYRQSLGQGLEFLIYFQGNSAPDKSGLPSDRFSAERTGGSVSTLTIQRTQQEDSAVYLCASSLPSGGHTQYFGPGTRLTVL.